What follows is one TCR beta chain and its context. Data came from immunoSEQ multiplex PCR; TCRdb stores just in-frame clones and leaves some out. The sample holds around 85,000 clones, about 94% seen once. The record originates from a study of technical replicates of blood from a few donors. The germline CDR1 and CDR2 sequences are SEHNR and FQNEAQ (reference sequence). V trimming: 2 bases; J trimming: 4 bases; junction bases outside the gene matches: 3. The CDR3 loop spans 14 amino acids. The sequence came from a human donor in good health. The source material was T cells isolated from PBMCs. J is TRBJ2-7 and V is TRBV7-9, with 9 positions matching TRBD2. The CDR3 reads CASSLLAGPYEQYF. CDR3 DNA sequence: TGTGCCAGCAGCTTACTAGCGGGACCGTACGAGCAGTACTTC.